This TCR beta chain comes out of a study of regulatory T cells in long-lasting Graves disease. General study findings and limits: Among the persistent patients, 2,500 to 3,000 public clonotypes were shared, more than the approximately 970 shared among new patients.

Investigators prepared the TCR beta libraries by applying iRepertoire HTBI primers and Arm-PCR of CDR3 regions. MiXCR, run by TCRdb on the multiplex PCR reads, gives a single entry per CDR3 protein. Among about 560,000 distinct CDR3 sequences listed, about 16% were seen once. Losses at the gene ends were 6 bases for V and 6 bases for J; bases not matched to a gene: 11. This CDR3 comprises 15 residues. This sample's time point: newly diagnosed GD, antithyroid drugs for less than 3 months. RNA from PBMCs was the source of the TCR library. Patients with Graves' disease were diagnosed by American Thyroid Association guidelines. This clonotype was counted only a few times. Its antigen is unknown. These data were also filed under a second study, of T cells in Graves' hyperthyroidism and ophthalmopathy. That report notes: Researchers ran a first-round RT-PCR on the TCR CDR3 using the HTBI primer set. Also found in blood were most expanded thyroid clonotypes above 0.001.

Specimen: peripheral blood mononuclear cells (PBMCs), collected at new diagnosis, from a patient treated with antithyroid drugs. This chain joins TRBV12-3 or TRBV12-4 and TRBJ1-2; 9 bases fit TRBD1. This TCR came from a man younger than 35 with Graves disease. The CDR3 DNA follows: TGTGCCAGCAGGCCTAGGGTGGGACAGGGACATGGCTACACCTTC. Translation: CASRPRVGQGHGYTF.